This is a list of T cell receptor beta chains from one sample in a study of cytomegalovirus exposure and HLA in healthy donors. Clones were sequenced by immunoSEQ multiplex PCR, and TCRdb holds only the in-frame ones, with some missing. The sample contains 140,000 or so clones, about 80% of which appear only once. Material for sequencing was PBMCs. The receptors derive from a woman aged 55 to 70 in good health and CMV-seropositive. Both conserved end residues are part of each CDR3. Each record gives: V gene, clone size, D gene, J gene, CDR3 protein, CDR3 DNA. D genes are given only for firm matches. Clone size is given for some rows only: seen once, a few or many times, or a class if the clone is expanded.

V gene: TRBV5-1
clone size: -
D gene: -
J gene: TRBJ2-4
CDR3 protein: CASSLEGGLVGNIQYF
CDR3 DNA: TGCGCCAGCAGCTTGGAGGGGGGGCTGGTTGGAAACATTCAGTACTTC

V gene: TRBV11-2
clone size: -
D gene: -
J gene: TRBJ1-1
CDR3 protein: CASSLLTGSTEAFF
CDR3 DNA: TGTGCCAGCAGCTTACTAACCGGGAGCACTGAAGCTTTCTTT

V gene: TRBV5-1
clone size: -
D gene: -
J gene: TRBJ2-5
CDR3 protein: CASSLVPAGGETQYF
CDR3 DNA: TGCGCCAGCAGCTTGGTTCCTGCCGGGGGTGAGACCCAGTACTTC

V gene: TRBV30
clone size: once
D gene: TRBD1
J gene: TRBJ1-2
CDR3 protein: CAWGGQGWDYGYTF
CDR3 DNA: TGTGCCTGGGGGGGACAGGGCTGGGACTATGGCTACACCTTC

V gene: TRBV14
clone size: -
D gene: TRBD2
J gene: TRBJ2-7
CDR3 protein: CASSRRTSGSFSSYEQYF
CDR3 DNA: TGTGCCAGCAGCCGCCGGACTAGCGGGAGTTTCAGCTCCTACGAGCAGTACTTC

V gene: TRBV28
clone size: -
D gene: -
J gene: TRBJ2-7
CDR3 protein: CASSFFGGSDSYEQYF
CDR3 DNA: TGTGCCAGCAGTTTTTTCGGCGGATCAGACTCCTACGAGCAGTACTTC

V gene: TRBV28
clone size: -
D gene: TRBD2
J gene: TRBJ2-2
CDR3 protein: CASTHEGRATGELFF
CDR3 DNA: TGTGCCAGCACCCATGAGGGGAGGGCCACCGGGGAGCTGTTTTTT

V gene: TRBV9
clone size: -
D gene: -
J gene: TRBJ2-7
CDR3 protein: CASSVGEGDDSYEQYF
CDR3 DNA: TGTGCCAGCAGCGTAGGAGAGGGGGACGACTCCTACGAGCAGTACTTC

V gene: TRBV10-3
clone size: -
D gene: TRBD2
J gene: TRBJ2-7
CDR3 protein: CAIRTSGSRYEQYF
CDR3 DNA: TGTGCCATCAGGACTAGCGGGAGTCGGTACGAGCAGTACTTC

V gene: TRBV28
clone size: -
D gene: -
J gene: TRBJ2-5
CDR3 protein: CASSFGGTWGTQYF
CDR3 DNA: TGTGCCAGCAGTTTCGGGGGTACATGGGGGACCCAGTACTTC

V gene: TRBV27
clone size: -
D gene: -
J gene: TRBJ2-3
CDR3 protein: CASSDRHDTQYF
CDR3 DNA: TGTGCCAGCAGTGACAGGCATGATACGCAGTATTTT

V gene: TRBV10-3
clone size: once
D gene: -
J gene: TRBJ2-1
CDR3 protein: CAISEVEGREFF
CDR3 DNA: TGTGCCATCAGTGAAGTTGAGGGCCGGGAGTTCTTC

V gene: TRBV28
clone size: -
D gene: TRBD1
J gene: TRBJ2-1
CDR3 protein: CATAGQGLNEQFF
CDR3 DNA: TGTGCCACCGCGGGACAGGGCTTGAATGAGCAGTTCTTC

V gene: TRBV7-8
clone size: -
D gene: -
J gene: TRBJ2-7
CDR3 protein: CASSFMDSLSYEQYF
CDR3 DNA: TGTGCCAGCAGCTTCATGGACAGCCTCTCCTACGAGCAGTACTTC

V gene: TRBV28
clone size: few
D gene: TRBD2
J gene: TRBJ2-3
CDR3 protein: CASSTEAGGPDTDTQYF
CDR3 DNA: TGTGCCAGCAGTACCGAAGCGGGAGGGCCGGACACAGATACGCAGTATTTT

V gene: TRBV2
clone size: -
D gene: TRBD1
J gene: TRBJ1-2
CDR3 protein: CASSATDRRDGYTF
CDR3 DNA: TGTGCCAGCAGTGCGACGGACAGGAGGGATGGCTACACCTTC

V gene: TRBV20-1
clone size: -
D gene: -
J gene: TRBJ2-4
CDR3 protein: CSARITSSTYF
CDR3 DNA: TGCAGTGCTAGAATTACTAGCTCTACGTACTTC

V gene: TRBV13
clone size: once
D gene: TRBD2
J gene: TRBJ2-7
CDR3 protein: CASSPRTSGSTEQYF
CDR3 DNA: TGTGCCAGCAGCCCCCGTACTAGCGGGAGCACCGAGCAGTACTTC

V gene: TRBV7-8
clone size: once
D gene: -
J gene: TRBJ2-7
CDR3 protein: CASSADTTYEQYF
CDR3 DNA: TGTGCCAGCAGCGCGGATACCACCTACGAGCAGTACTTC

V gene: TRBV5-4
clone size: -
D gene: -
J gene: TRBJ2-1
CDR3 protein: CASSLVETDEQFF
CDR3 DNA: TGTGCCAGCAGCTTGGTGGAGACAGATGAGCAGTTCTTC